This passage covers 30 T cell receptor beta chains from one sample sequenced in a study of beta chain features in type 1 diabetes. Of the isolated RNA, all was reverse transcribed, and so the sequenced material was expressed TCRB transcripts. Sequencing used immunoSEQ multiplex PCR; TCRdb keeps in-frame clones, though not all of them. This table has about 620,000 clones, roughly 16% appearing once. Input material: naive CD4+ T cells from blood. The receptors were sampled from a young man in good health.

This clone occurred a few times. The J gene is TRBJ1-2, the V gene TRBV7-9, with D tentatively TRBD1 (5 bases). CDR1 is SEHNR and CDR2 is FQNEAQ in the germline V gene (reference sequence). V shed 5 bases and J shed 6 bases, with 13 bases lying between them. This CDR3 spans 13 amino acids. The DNA of the CDR3 is TGTGCCAGCAGCACCCAGGGTACGCATGGCTACACCTTC. This codes for CASSTQGTHGYTF.

This clone was detected a few times. J is TRBJ2-2 and V is TRBV10-3; TRBD1 matches 8 bases. The V segment lost 6 bases and the J segment 11 bases; nucleotides outside the gene matches: 2. Germline CDR1 and CDR2: ENHRY and SYGVKD. The CDR3 is 11 amino acids. In DNA, the CDR3 is TGTGCCATCAGGGACAGGGTCGAGCTGTTTTTT. Protein sequence: CAIRDRVELFF.

This clone was seen more than once but under ten times. The same CDR3 is also encoded by other DNA sequences in this sample. The J gene is TRBJ2-5, the V gene TRBV7-9; D gene unclear. Trimming took 3 bases from V and 2 from J, leaving 1 base between them. Germline assignment: CDR1 SEHNR and CDR2 FQNEAQ (reference sequence). The CDR3 is 11 residues long. The CDR3 nucleotides read TGTGCCAGCAGCTTTCAAGAGACCCAGTACTTC. This sequence encodes CASSFQETQYF. The variable domain in full, with the rest retrieved from reference TRBV7-9 and TRBJ2-5, is DTGVSQNPRHKITKRGQNVTFRCDPISEHNRLYWYRQTLGQGPEFLTYFQNEAQLEKSRLLSDRFSAERPKGSFSTLEIQRTEQGDSAMYLCASSFQETQYFGPGTRLLVL.

The table lists this clone with a few counts. The rearrangement links TRBV23-1 to TRBJ1-1, with D uncertain. TRBV23-1 is an open reading frame whose function is uncertain. The CDR3 extends over 15 amino acids. The ends were cut back, 2 bases at V and 0 bases at J, with 10 bases in the middle. The CDR3 reads CASSQICSMNTEAFF. DNA of the CDR3: TGCGCCAGCAGTCAAATTTGTTCCATGAACACTGAAGCTTTCTTT.

This clone turned up a few times. J is TRBJ1-5 and V is TRBV28, with D perhaps matching TRBD1 (6 bases). Trimming shortened V by 6 bases and J by 6 bases, and 18 bases separated the two germline ends. The V gene's germline CDR1 is MDHEN and CDR2 SYDVKM. The CDR3 covers 15 residues. CDR3 in DNA: TGTGCCAGCAGGCCGCCAGGGGTATTGGGTCAGCCCCAGCATTTT. Protein: CASRPPGVLGQPQHF.

The V call is TRBV28, the J call TRBJ2-5; the D gene is possibly TRBD2 (7 bases). The CDR3 spans 18 residues. Germline V gene lookup returns CDR1 MDHEN and CDR2 SYDVKM. The V gene lost 4 bases and the J gene lost 5 bases, with 26 bases spanning the gap. The CDR3 protein is CASSSPAGVGGLLETQYF. CDR3 coding DNA: TGTGCCAGCAGTTCCCCCGCCGGGGTGGGGGGGCTTCTGGAGACCCAGTACTTC.

This clone was counted between two and nine times. The chain is built from TRBV30 and TRBJ1-4, with D possibly matching TRBD1 (5 bases). The CDR3 covers 12 residues. V dropped 5 bases and J dropped 1 base, with 5 bases sitting between them. Germline lookup yields CDR1 GTSNPN and CDR2 SVGIG (reference sequence). For the CDR3, the DNA is TGTGCCTGGCAGGGAACTAATGAAAAACTGTTTTTT. Amino acid sequence: CAWQGTNEKLFF.

In its sample, this clone was seen a few times. The J gene is TRBJ2-7, the V gene TRBV4-1, with a weak D call TRBD2 (6 bases). Deletions cut 2 bases from V and 3 bases from J, with 8 bases between. This CDR3 is built from 13 residues. Germline CDR1 reads MGHRA; CDR2 reads YSYEKL. CDR3 bases: TGCGCCAGCAGCCAACCCGGGAGCTACGAGCAGTACTTC. Its translation: CASSQPGSYEQYF.

J is TRBJ1-5 and V is TRBV27, with TRBD1 matching over 9 bases. V shed 2 bases and J 6 bases; nucleotides not matched to a gene: 5. The CDR3 sequence is 15 residues long. Germline CDR1 and CDR2: MNHEY and SMNVEV (reference sequence). In nucleotides, the CDR3 is TGTGCCAGCAGTTTAAGGGGGACAGGGTTTCAGCCCCAGCATTTT. Translating it yields CASSLRGTGFQPQHF.

This clone came up once. Other DNA sequences of this sample code for an identical CDR3. The chain is built from TRBV4-1 and TRBJ2-1; the match to TRBD1 covers 7 bases. V lost 0 bases to trimming and J lost 4 bases; unmatched junction nucleotides: 0. The CDR3 contains 14 residues. Germline values: CDR1 MGHRA, CDR2 YSYEKL. The chain's CDR3 is CASSQETGYNEQFF. CDR3 in DNA: TGCGCCAGCAGCCAAGAGACAGGGTACAATGAGCAGTTCTTC.

This chain uses TRBV4-1 with TRBJ1-5, with D possibly TRBD1 on 6 matching bases. With 1 base removed from V and 4 bases from J, the gap between germline ends came to 17 bases. Germline V gene sequence: CDR1 MGHRA, CDR2 YSYEKL. The CDR3 has 17 amino acids. Written as DNA, the CDR3 is TGCGCCAGCAGCCAAGCACAGGGATTATTAGGGAATCAGCCCCAGCATTTT. Its protein is CASSQAQGLLGNQPQHF.

The chain carries TRBV15 and TRBJ2-7; 7 positions agree with TRBD1. The V and J ends lost 8 bases and 1 base, in that order; junction bases with no gene match: 8. Germline CDR1 reads LNHNV; CDR2 reads YYDKDF (reference sequence). The CDR3 length is 14 residues. The CDR3 DNA is TGTGCCACCCAAAAGGAACAGGGGTCCTACGAGCAGTACTTC. This sequence encodes CATQKEQGSYEQYF.

This chain joins TRBV28 and TRBJ2-3; maybe TRBD1 (6 bases). The CDR3 is made up of 14 amino acids. V lost 6 bases and J 5 bases, leaving 15 bases between the germline ends. Germline values: CDR1 MDHEN, CDR2 SYDVKM. CDR3 residues: CASRPGPGEDTQYF. CDR3 DNA: TGTGCCAGCAGGCCGGGACCAGGGGAAGATACGCAGTATTTT.

This chain uses TRBV30 with TRBJ2-2, with 7 nucleotides matching TRBD1. V lost 2 bases to trimming and J lost 7 bases; unmatched junction nucleotides: 4. The CDR3 is 13 residues long. Germline V gene lookup returns CDR1 GTSNPN and CDR2 SVGIG (reference sequence). CDR3 sequence: CAWSQQGSGELFF. CDR3 nucleotide sequence: TGTGCCTGGAGTCAACAGGGGAGCGGGGAGCTGTTTTTT.

Worth noting for this clone: Other nucleotide sequences from this sample produce the same CDR3. The chain links TRBV28 to TRBJ1-2; no clear D. V lost 4 bases and J lost 4, with 7 bases in between. The CDR3 is made up of 12 amino acids. In germline, CDR1 is MDHEN, CDR2 SYDVKM. In DNA, the CDR3 is TGTGCCAGCAGTTCCAGCGGCTATGGCTACACCTTC. Translated: CASSSSGYGYTF.

CDR3 in DNA: TGCAGTGCTCTGCAGCCCCAGCATTTT. The encoded protein is CSALQPQHF. The V call is TRBV20-1, the J call TRBJ1-5; D is ambiguous. Trimming pared 5 bases from V and 7 bases from J, leaving 3 bases between. The germline V gene encodes CDR1 DFQATT and CDR2 SNEGSKA (reference sequence). The CDR3 extends over 9 amino acids.

This clone was recorded a few times. The chain joins TRBV4-2 to TRBJ2-2; D remains ambiguous. Germline-derived CDR1 and CDR2 are LGHNA and YNFKEQ. This CDR3 spans 14 amino acids. V was trimmed by 4 bases and J by 2 bases, leaving 8 bases between them. The CDR3 DNA sequence: TGTGCCAGCAGCCCTCCGGCCAACACCGGGGAGCTGTTTTTT. Amino acids: CASSPPANTGELFF.

The V and J genes are TRBV5-4 and TRBJ2-3, with TRBD2 identical over 9 bases. Germline lookup yields CDR1 SGHNT and CDR2 YYREEE (reference sequence). The CDR3 has 15 amino acids. Losses at the gene ends were 4 bases for V and 2 bases for J; bases not matched to a gene: 5. The CDR3 sequence is CASSQGLALTDTQYF. CDR3 nucleotide sequence: TGTGCCAGCAGCCAAGGACTAGCGCTCACAGATACGCAGTATTTT.

This clone was recorded a few times. V usage is TRBV7-8 and J usage is TRBJ1-2; no clear D gene. CDR3 length: 13 amino acids. Germline values: CDR1 SGHVS, CDR2 FQNEAQ. V lost 5 bases, J lost 0 bases, and 7 bases lay in between. The CDR3 coding sequence is TGTGCCAGCAGCCCGCTTACTAACTATGGCTACACCTTC. Amino acid sequence: CASSPLTNYGYTF.

This clone came up a few times. The chain joins TRBV6-6 to TRBJ1-1; 7 bases line up with TRBD1. This CDR3 spans 14 amino acids. V shed 7 bases, J shed 6 bases, and the junction held 11 bases outside the gene matches. The germline V gene encodes CDR1 MNHNY and CDR2 SVGAGI (reference sequence). CDR3 nucleotides: TGTGCCAGCAAGCGCAGGGGGGGAAGGGCTGAAGCTTTCTTT. It encodes CASKRRGGRAEAFF.

This chain links TRBV7-2 with TRBJ2-1; 7 bases map to TRBD1. CDR1 and CDR2 (germline): SGHTA, FQGNSA. CDR3 length: 14 amino acids. Trimming took 7 bases from V and 5 from J; bases not matched to a gene: 8. The CDR3 DNA sequence: TGTGCCAGCACTGAGACAGGGATCCACAATGAGCAGTTCTTC. Translated, it gives CASTETGIHNEQFF.

The chain carries TRBV14 and TRBJ1-1; the D is unclear. Between the trimmed V and J ends, which lost 3 bases and 1 base, there was a span of 12 bases. The germline gives CDR1 SGHDN, CDR2 FVKESK. The CDR3 has 15 residues. The CDR3 region is CASSHPKGSNTEAFF. DNA for the CDR3: TGTGCCAGCAGCCACCCCAAGGGATCGAACACTGAAGCTTTCTTT.

The chain combines TRBV5-1 with TRBJ2-7, with D possibly matching TRBD1 (7 bases). Germline V gene lookup returns CDR1 SGHRS and CDR2 YFSETQ. Trimming removed 0 bases from V and 6 bases from J, with 19 bases in between. The CDR3 is 16 amino acids. CDR3 coding DNA: TGCGCCAGCAGCTTGGCCTTATTGACAGGGAGGCGCGAGCAGTACTTC. It specifies CASSLALLTGRREQYF.

This clone was counted only a few times. The chain employs TRBV28 and TRBJ2-7; D ambiguous. Between the trimmed V and J ends, which lost 3 bases and 3 bases, there was a span of 9 bases. Per the germline V gene, CDR1 is MDHEN and CDR2 is SYDVKM. The CDR3 is 13 residues long. The CDR3 coding sequence is TGTGCCAGCAGTTTTCCACCCAACTACGAGCAGTACTTC. This encodes CASSFPPNYEQYF.

This clone was picked up a small number of times. Distinct nucleotide sequences in the sample also encode this CDR3. The chain joins TRBV9 to TRBJ2-1; 8 bases line up with TRBD2. The CDR3 sequence is 16 residues long. With 3 bases clipped from V and 0 bases from J, the junction kept 5 bases outside the gene matches. Germline V CDR1 and CDR2: SGDLS, YYNGEE. CDR3 loop: CASSALAGGSYNEQFF. CDR3 DNA sequence: TGTGCCAGCAGCGCCTTGGCGGGGGGCTCCTACAATGAGCAGTTCTTC.

This chain links TRBV19 with TRBJ1-6, with D possibly being TRBD1 (6 bases). Germline CDR1 and CDR2: LNHDA and SQIVND (reference sequence). The CDR3 is 15 residues long. V was clipped by 5 bases and J by 6 bases, with 14 bases between them. CDR3 nucleotides: TGTGCCAGTAGTCCATCGGGACAACCTAATTCACCCCTCCACTTT. The encoded protein is CASSPSGQPNSPLHF.

The J gene is TRBJ1-2, the V gene TRBV6-5; TRBD1 is a possible D gene (5 bases). Germline V gives CDR1 MNHEY, CDR2 SVGAGI. This CDR3 comprises 13 residues. V was trimmed by 6 bases and J by 4 bases, leaving 12 bases between them. In DNA, the CDR3 is TGTGCCAGCAGCTACGACAGCTTCTATGGCTACACCTTC. It translates to CASSYDSFYGYTF.

This clone showed up just a few times. The chain links TRBV4-2 to TRBJ2-2, with TRBD2 matching 8 bases. Germline values: CDR1 LGHNA, CDR2 YNFKEQ. This CDR3 is 16 amino acids long. V gave up 1 base and J gave up 7 bases; unmatched junction bases: 8. The CDR3 reads CASSQVSAGDIGELFF. As DNA, the CDR3 is TGTGCCAGCAGCCAAGTTTCAGCGGGAGACATCGGGGAGCTGTTTTTT.

The chain couples TRBV23-1 to TRBJ1-2; tentative D call: TRBD1 (5 bases). TRBV23-1 is an ORF; its function is uncertain. Between the trimmed V and J ends, which lost 2 bases and 2 bases, there was a span of 27 bases. The CDR3 loop spans 20 amino acids. In nucleotides, the CDR3 is TGCGCCAGCAGTCAACAAAGTCTTGGAAAGGGCCACCGGGACAACTATGGCTACACCTTC. Amino acid sequence: CASSQQSLGKGHRDNYGYTF.

About this clone: Other DNA sequences in this specimen translate into the identical CDR3. CDR3 region: CASSVGWELSNEQFF. The CDR3 nucleotides read TGTGCCAGCAGCGTAGGGTGGGAGTTATCAAATGAGCAGTTCTTC. The chain employs TRBV9 and TRBJ2-1; perhaps TRBD2 as D (5 bases). The V gene lost 0 bases and the J gene lost 7 bases, with 14 bases spanning the gap. Germline CDR1 reads SGDLS; CDR2 reads YYNGEE. CDR3 size: 15 residues.